This TCR beta chain was sequenced during a study of OX40 agonist ivuxolimab in advanced cancers. Broader study findings: Partly responding patients at 0.1-3.0 mg/kg showed some of the smallest clonal expansion. The antigen specificity of the peripheral T cells (those that were expanded) was not determined.

Trimming cost V 2 bases and J 4 bases, with 8 bases left between them. The germline V gene encodes CDR1 SGHAT and CDR2 FQNNGV. The CDR3 extends over 13 amino acids. The assay was immunoSEQ multiplex PCR, and TCRdb's table has in-frame clones only and misses some. Of over 30,000 clones listed, 92% are singletons. It was autoimmune disease history or systemic immunosuppression that excluded patients. Concerning this clone itself: The antigen remains undetermined.

The rearrangement uses TRBV11-2 and TRBJ1-1, with D possibly being TRBD1 (5 bases). The clonotype originates from an adult with an advanced solid tumor such as melanoma, head and neck, liver or kidney cancer. Sequencing was performed on CD4+ or CD8+ T cells sorted from blood, taken in a trial of the OX40 agonist ivuxolimab. CDR3: CASSLSGGTEAFF. The DNA for the CDR3 is TGTGCCAGCAGCTTAAGTGGGGGCACTGAAGCTTTCTTT. The variable domain in full, with the rest retrieved from reference TRBV11-2 and TRBJ1-1, is EAGVAQSPRYKIIEKRQSVAFWCNPISGHATLYWYQQILGQGPKLLIQFQNNGVVDDSQLPKDRFSAERLKGVDSTLKIQPAKLEDSAVYLCASSLSGGTEAFFGQGTRLTVV.